This record covers a single TCR beta chain. The junction departs from the called germline gene at one end, perhaps through a read error. These data originate in a study of blood T cell repertoires in COVID-19. About the study: The samples span acute and convalescent COVID-19 from the United States, Italy and Spain. The analysed material was cDNA or gDNA that came from T cells, B-cell-depleted T cells, or PBMCs.

Germline-derived CDR1 and CDR2 are MDHEN and SYDVKM. The CDR3 contains 15 residues. Original processing methods: How many nucleated cells were present was estimated from reference gene primer amplification. Sequenced by immunoSEQ multiplex PCR; TCRdb stores in-frame clones only, minus some. V and J calls and clone size are those listed in that table; D and trimming were worked out from the DNA. The sample records some 100,000 clones, 88% being singletons. The origin of this receptor is a woman aged 60 to 75 with acute or convalescent COVID-19. V and J are TRBV28 and TRBJ2-1; 8 nucleotides match TRBD2. The sample comprised peripheral blood. CDR3: CASSLDGRAYSEQFF. The CDR3 DNA reads TGTGCCAGCAGTTTGGACGGGAGGGCCTACAGTGAGCAGTTCTTC.